This TCR beta chain emerged from a study of siplizumab effects on memory and regulatory T cells. Produced via immunoSEQ multiplex PCR; TCRdb's table is partial and in-frame only. The repertoire consists of 100,000 or so clones, with about nine tenths occurring once and the leading ten covering under 3%. The origin of this receptor is a human donor in good health. Some clones in this sample may be carry-over from other donors' samples. The specimen sequenced was CD4+ T cells sorted from blood.

This chain's CDR3 is CASHPGTGYAEKLFF. The DNA for the CDR3 is TGTGCCAGCCACCCCGGGACAGGGTATGCGGAAAAACTGTTTTTT. The V call is TRBV18, the J call TRBJ1-4; 9 positions match TRBD1. Germline assignment: CDR1 KGHSH and CDR2 LQKENI. The ends lost 8 bases at V and 8 bases at J; junction bases unmatched: 12. The CDR3 has 15 residues.